Following are 26 T cell receptor beta chains from one sample sequenced in a study of T cell responses to AZD1222 COVID-19 vaccine. Sequencing used immunoSEQ multiplex PCR; TCRdb keeps in-frame clones, though not all of them. The sample yields roughly 96,000 clones, roughly nine tenths seen once. Material: peripheral blood, obtained on day 0 of AZD1222 vaccination. These receptors came from an adult in good health.

This chain joins TRBV5-1 and TRBJ1-1; 7 nucleotides agree with TRBD1. V trimming: 6 bases; J trimming: 0 bases; junction bases outside the gene matches: 2. The CDR3 is made up of 13 amino acids. CDR1 SGHRS and CDR2 YFSETQ come from the germline V gene. CDR3 amino acids: CASKGQLNTEAFF. As DNA, the CDR3 is TGCGCCAGCAAGGGACAGCTGAACACTGAAGCTTTCTTT.

J is TRBJ2-7 and V is TRBV6-5; perhaps TRBD2 as D (5 bases). The CDR3 consists of 11 residues. Germline CDR1 MNHEY, CDR2 SVGAGI. Trimming took off 3 bases at V and 6 bases at J, with 6 bases between the two ends. In nucleotides, the CDR3 is TGTGCCAGCAGTTATGAGGGCGAGCAGTACTTC. This gives the protein CASSYEGEQYF.

The chain joins TRBV5-1 to TRBJ1-1; tentative D call: TRBD1 (5 bases). V was trimmed by 4 bases and J by 6 bases, leaving 16 bases between them. This CDR3 is built from 14 residues. Germline assignment: CDR1 SGHRS and CDR2 YFSETQ. CDR3 nucleotides: TGCGCCAGCAGCACCGCACGCAGGGACCCTGAAGCTTTCTTT. It translates to CASSTARRDPEAFF.

CDR3 amino acids: CASSDRDTAYEQYF. CDR3 coding DNA: TGTGCCAGCAGCGACCGGGACACGGCCTACGAGCAGTACTTC. V and J are TRBV21-1 and TRBJ2-7; TRBD1 is the table's D call, not checked against the DNA. TRBV21-1 is tagged as a pseudogene. The CDR3 has 14 amino acids.

The chain links TRBV7-6 to TRBJ2-7; D perhaps matches TRBD2 (6 bases). The germline V and J ends were trimmed by 4 bases and 4 bases, with 11 bases remaining between them. The CDR3 has 13 residues. CDR1 is SGHVS, CDR2 FNYEAQ, per germline. CDR3 nucleotides: TGTGCCAGCAGCTCCGGAGGGTTTTACGAGCAGTACTTC. Protein: CASSSGGFYEQYF.

The rearrangement joins TRBV4-3 to TRBJ1-2, with a possible D match to TRBD1 (6 bases). The CDR3 has 15 residues. V shed 0 bases and J shed 3 bases, with 11 bases lying between them. Germline CDR1 and CDR2: LGHNA and YSLEER. The CDR3 nucleotides are TGCGCCAGCAGCCAAGATGGGGGCCAGTACTATGGCTACACCTTC. This encodes CASSQDGGQYYGYTF.

The chain joins TRBV11-2 to TRBJ2-7; 7 bases map to TRBD2. The V gene end was trimmed by 6 bases and the J gene end by 5 bases; junction bases not matched to a gene: 13. Germline V lookup: CDR1 SGHAT, CDR2 FQNNGV. CDR3 length: 15 amino acids. CDR3 DNA: TGTGCCAGCAGGGGGGGGTTGCAGGCTGTAAACGAGCAGTACTTC. It translates to CASRGGLQAVNEQYF.

The chain uses TRBV4-1 and TRBJ1-1; D gene unclear. Germline assignment: CDR1 MGHRA and CDR2 YSYEKL. The CDR3 is made up of 16 amino acids. V lost 1 base and J lost 4, with 16 bases in between. The CDR3 spells CASSQGKRATGTEAFF. The DNA of the CDR3 is TGCGCCAGCAGCCAAGGAAAGCGGGCTACGGGCACTGAAGCTTTCTTT.

The chain joins TRBV22-1 to TRBJ1-2; the table calls TRBD1, which could not be checked here. TRBV22-1 is a pseudogene. The CDR3 extends over 15 amino acids. The CDR3 region is CPGTTGPRVAYGYTF. The CDR3 coding sequence is TGTCCTGGGACCACCGGACCCAGGGTGGCCTATGGCTACACCTTC.

The chain is built from TRBV5-1 and TRBJ2-1; the match to TRBD2 covers 8 bases. This CDR3 comprises 17 residues. Trimming at V came to 2 bases and at J to 7 bases, leaving 14 bases not matched to a gene. In germline, CDR1 is SGHRS, CDR2 YFSETQ. The CDR3 reads CASSFRAPKKRGNEQFF. Written as DNA, the CDR3 is TGCGCCAGCAGCTTCCGGGCCCCAAAAAAGCGGGGGAATGAGCAGTTCTTC.

This clone appeared a few times. The chain combines TRBV12-5 with TRBJ1-4, with D uncertain. Germline V gives CDR1 LGHNT, CDR2 FRNRAP. This CDR3 contains 13 residues. V gave up 3 bases and J gave up 3 bases, with 5 bases separating them. In DNA, the CDR3 is TGTGCTAGTGGTTTCGGACCTAATGAAAAACTGTTTTTT. It specifies CASGFGPNEKLFF.

The chain combines TRBV4-3 with TRBJ2-7, with a tentative D call TRBD1 (6 bases). Germline V CDR1 and CDR2: LGHNA, YSLEER. The CDR3 length is 14 residues. V gave up 5 bases and J gave up 0 bases, with 11 bases separating them. CDR3 DNA: TGCGCCAGCAGCTCTCGACAGGACTCCTACGAGCAGTACTTC. Translated, it gives CASSSRQDSYEQYF.

This chain uses TRBV24-1 with TRBJ1-4; TRBD1 might be the D (6 bases). This CDR3 is 20 amino acids long. V was clipped by 5 bases and J by 7 bases, with 31 bases between them. Germline V gives CDR1 KGHDR, CDR2 SFDVKD. The CDR3 DNA is TGTGCCACCAGTGGTTTCCTCCGGGACACTCAATTACTTCGGTCTGAAAAACTGTTTTTT. Translated, it gives CATSGFLRDTQLLRSEKLFF.

The chain carries TRBV5-1 and TRBJ1-2, with D possibly being TRBD1 (5 bases). The CDR3 contains 13 residues. V was shortened by 0 bases and J by 4 bases, with 7 bases between the two germline ends. CDR1 and CDR2 (germline): SGHRS, YFSETQ. The CDR3 reads CASSLEGTYGYTF. The DNA for the CDR3 is TGCGCCAGCAGCTTGGAAGGGACCTATGGCTACACCTTC.

The chain employs TRBV6-2 or TRBV6-3 and TRBJ2-1, with 7 bases that match TRBD2. Germline CDR1 reads MNHEY; CDR2 reads SVGEGT. Losses at the gene ends were 2 bases for V and 4 bases for J; bases not matched to a gene: 5. The CDR3 is made up of 15 amino acids. The CDR3 region is CASSYGGGGYNEQFF. The CDR3 DNA sequence: TGTGCCAGCAGTTACGGCGGGGGAGGATACAATGAGCAGTTCTTC.

This rearrangement joins TRBV27 to TRBJ1-1; 9 nucleotides match TRBD1. This CDR3 has 13 residues. Germline-derived CDR1 and CDR2 are MNHEY and SMNVEV (reference sequence). Losses at the gene ends were 6 bases for V and 11 bases for J; bases not matched to a gene: 10. For the CDR3, the DNA is TGTGCCAGCAGCAAGAAGACAGGGGGGGAGGCTTTCTTT. This codes for CASSKKTGGEAFF.

The CDR3: CASSVGSGGAREQFF. The CDR3 nucleotides read TGTGCCAGCAGCGTAGGGTCCGGGGGGGCAAGAGAGCAGTTCTTC. The V gene is TRBV9, the J gene TRBJ2-1; 8 bases fit TRBD2. In germline, CDR1 is SGDLS, CDR2 YYNGEE. CDR3 length: 15 amino acids. V lost 0 bases and J lost 10; bases outside the gene matches: 9. Full variable domain (remainder filled in from reference TRBV9 and TRBJ2-1): DSGVTQTPKHLITATGQRVTLRCSPRSGDLSVYWYQQSLDQGLQFLIQYYNGEERAKGNILERFSAQQFPDLHSELNLSSLELGDSALYFCASSVGSGGAREQFFGPGTRLTVL.

This clone was seen just once. The chain joins TRBV24-1 to TRBJ2-5; a weak D match, TRBD2 (6 bases). The CDR3 is 13 amino acids. V lost 2 bases and J 9 bases, leaving 12 bases between the germline ends. Looked up from germline, CDR1 is KGHDR and CDR2 is SFDVKD. The chain's CDR3 is CATSDWSGRPQYF. The CDR3 DNA sequence: TGTGCCACCAGTGATTGGTCGGGGAGGCCCCAGTACTTC.

The rearrangement joins TRBV11-3 to TRBJ2-7; no reliable D call. In germline, CDR1 is SGHNT, CDR2 YENEEA. The CDR3 totals 13 residues. V lost 1 base and J lost 6, with 10 bases in between. CDR3 in DNA: TGTGCCAGCAGCTTAGTGAGCTCGGGCGAGCAGTACTTC. Translation: CASSLVSSGEQYF.

This clone was seen once. The genes are TRBV2 and TRBJ1-4, with no clear D. Germline CDR1 SNHLY, CDR2 FYNNEI. Between the trimmed V and J ends, which lost 4 bases and 4 bases, there was a span of 10 bases. CDR3 size: 14 residues. The CDR3 coding sequence is TGTGCCAGCAGTGGGGTGGATCGTAATGAAAAACTGTTTTTT. Translated: CASSGVDRNEKLFF.

The V and J genes are TRBV29-1 and TRBJ2-2; possible D gene TRBD2, 7 bases. Per the germline V gene, CDR1 is SQVTM and CDR2 is ANQGSEA. This CDR3 contains 14 residues. The V and J ends lost 4 bases and 2 bases respectively, with 11 bases between them. CDR3 DNA sequence: TGCAGCGTTGCGGGGGGCAGAAACACCGGGGAGCTGTTTTTT. Its protein is CSVAGGRNTGELFF.

The chain has TRBV6-1 and TRBJ1-5, with no clear D. The CDR3 is 12 amino acids. V lost 3 bases and J 5 bases, leaving 5 bases between the germline ends. Germline values: CDR1 MNHNS, CDR2 SASEGT. The CDR3 is CASSDRYQPQHF. DNA for the CDR3: TGTGCCAGCAGTGACAGATATCAGCCCCAGCATTTT.

The chain couples TRBV29-1 to TRBJ1-2, with 9 bases matching TRBD1. Germline V gene lookup returns CDR1 SQVTM and CDR2 ANQGSEA. V lost 7 bases, J lost 9 bases, and 6 bases stayed unmatched. The CDR3 has 11 amino acids. CDR3 in DNA: TGCAGCGAAGGGACAGGGTCTCGCTACACCTTC. Protein product: CSEGTGSRYTF.

The chain uses TRBV7-2 and TRBJ2-5; 15 bases fit TRBD2. Germline trimming cut 4 bases from V and 1 base from J; bases unmatched to any gene: 4. CDR1 and CDR2 (germline): SGHTA, FQGNSA. This CDR3 has 17 residues. The CDR3 reads CASSSPGLAGGQETQYF. The CDR3 bases are TGTGCCAGCAGCTCCCCGGGACTAGCGGGGGGCCAAGAGACCCAGTACTTC.

The chain couples TRBV5-4 to TRBJ1-3; D is unresolved. Germline V lookup: CDR1 SGHNT, CDR2 YYREEE (reference sequence). The germline V and J ends were trimmed by 4 bases and 0 bases, with 11 bases remaining between them. This CDR3 has 15 amino acids. This chain's CDR3 is CASSRKDGSGNTIYF. The CDR3 coding sequence is TGTGCCAGCAGCCGTAAGGACGGCTCTGGAAACACCATATATTTT.

V is TRBV19 and J is TRBJ1-3; TRBD1 aligns across 7 bases. Germline CDR1 LNHDA, CDR2 SQIVND (reference sequence). The trim removed 3 bases at V and 0 bases at J, leaving 11 bases unmatched. This CDR3 region has 18 residues. DNA of the CDR3: TGTGCCAGTAGTATCGTCCCCGGACAGGCCTACTCTGGAAACACCATATATTTT. This codes for CASSIVPGQAYSGNTIYF.